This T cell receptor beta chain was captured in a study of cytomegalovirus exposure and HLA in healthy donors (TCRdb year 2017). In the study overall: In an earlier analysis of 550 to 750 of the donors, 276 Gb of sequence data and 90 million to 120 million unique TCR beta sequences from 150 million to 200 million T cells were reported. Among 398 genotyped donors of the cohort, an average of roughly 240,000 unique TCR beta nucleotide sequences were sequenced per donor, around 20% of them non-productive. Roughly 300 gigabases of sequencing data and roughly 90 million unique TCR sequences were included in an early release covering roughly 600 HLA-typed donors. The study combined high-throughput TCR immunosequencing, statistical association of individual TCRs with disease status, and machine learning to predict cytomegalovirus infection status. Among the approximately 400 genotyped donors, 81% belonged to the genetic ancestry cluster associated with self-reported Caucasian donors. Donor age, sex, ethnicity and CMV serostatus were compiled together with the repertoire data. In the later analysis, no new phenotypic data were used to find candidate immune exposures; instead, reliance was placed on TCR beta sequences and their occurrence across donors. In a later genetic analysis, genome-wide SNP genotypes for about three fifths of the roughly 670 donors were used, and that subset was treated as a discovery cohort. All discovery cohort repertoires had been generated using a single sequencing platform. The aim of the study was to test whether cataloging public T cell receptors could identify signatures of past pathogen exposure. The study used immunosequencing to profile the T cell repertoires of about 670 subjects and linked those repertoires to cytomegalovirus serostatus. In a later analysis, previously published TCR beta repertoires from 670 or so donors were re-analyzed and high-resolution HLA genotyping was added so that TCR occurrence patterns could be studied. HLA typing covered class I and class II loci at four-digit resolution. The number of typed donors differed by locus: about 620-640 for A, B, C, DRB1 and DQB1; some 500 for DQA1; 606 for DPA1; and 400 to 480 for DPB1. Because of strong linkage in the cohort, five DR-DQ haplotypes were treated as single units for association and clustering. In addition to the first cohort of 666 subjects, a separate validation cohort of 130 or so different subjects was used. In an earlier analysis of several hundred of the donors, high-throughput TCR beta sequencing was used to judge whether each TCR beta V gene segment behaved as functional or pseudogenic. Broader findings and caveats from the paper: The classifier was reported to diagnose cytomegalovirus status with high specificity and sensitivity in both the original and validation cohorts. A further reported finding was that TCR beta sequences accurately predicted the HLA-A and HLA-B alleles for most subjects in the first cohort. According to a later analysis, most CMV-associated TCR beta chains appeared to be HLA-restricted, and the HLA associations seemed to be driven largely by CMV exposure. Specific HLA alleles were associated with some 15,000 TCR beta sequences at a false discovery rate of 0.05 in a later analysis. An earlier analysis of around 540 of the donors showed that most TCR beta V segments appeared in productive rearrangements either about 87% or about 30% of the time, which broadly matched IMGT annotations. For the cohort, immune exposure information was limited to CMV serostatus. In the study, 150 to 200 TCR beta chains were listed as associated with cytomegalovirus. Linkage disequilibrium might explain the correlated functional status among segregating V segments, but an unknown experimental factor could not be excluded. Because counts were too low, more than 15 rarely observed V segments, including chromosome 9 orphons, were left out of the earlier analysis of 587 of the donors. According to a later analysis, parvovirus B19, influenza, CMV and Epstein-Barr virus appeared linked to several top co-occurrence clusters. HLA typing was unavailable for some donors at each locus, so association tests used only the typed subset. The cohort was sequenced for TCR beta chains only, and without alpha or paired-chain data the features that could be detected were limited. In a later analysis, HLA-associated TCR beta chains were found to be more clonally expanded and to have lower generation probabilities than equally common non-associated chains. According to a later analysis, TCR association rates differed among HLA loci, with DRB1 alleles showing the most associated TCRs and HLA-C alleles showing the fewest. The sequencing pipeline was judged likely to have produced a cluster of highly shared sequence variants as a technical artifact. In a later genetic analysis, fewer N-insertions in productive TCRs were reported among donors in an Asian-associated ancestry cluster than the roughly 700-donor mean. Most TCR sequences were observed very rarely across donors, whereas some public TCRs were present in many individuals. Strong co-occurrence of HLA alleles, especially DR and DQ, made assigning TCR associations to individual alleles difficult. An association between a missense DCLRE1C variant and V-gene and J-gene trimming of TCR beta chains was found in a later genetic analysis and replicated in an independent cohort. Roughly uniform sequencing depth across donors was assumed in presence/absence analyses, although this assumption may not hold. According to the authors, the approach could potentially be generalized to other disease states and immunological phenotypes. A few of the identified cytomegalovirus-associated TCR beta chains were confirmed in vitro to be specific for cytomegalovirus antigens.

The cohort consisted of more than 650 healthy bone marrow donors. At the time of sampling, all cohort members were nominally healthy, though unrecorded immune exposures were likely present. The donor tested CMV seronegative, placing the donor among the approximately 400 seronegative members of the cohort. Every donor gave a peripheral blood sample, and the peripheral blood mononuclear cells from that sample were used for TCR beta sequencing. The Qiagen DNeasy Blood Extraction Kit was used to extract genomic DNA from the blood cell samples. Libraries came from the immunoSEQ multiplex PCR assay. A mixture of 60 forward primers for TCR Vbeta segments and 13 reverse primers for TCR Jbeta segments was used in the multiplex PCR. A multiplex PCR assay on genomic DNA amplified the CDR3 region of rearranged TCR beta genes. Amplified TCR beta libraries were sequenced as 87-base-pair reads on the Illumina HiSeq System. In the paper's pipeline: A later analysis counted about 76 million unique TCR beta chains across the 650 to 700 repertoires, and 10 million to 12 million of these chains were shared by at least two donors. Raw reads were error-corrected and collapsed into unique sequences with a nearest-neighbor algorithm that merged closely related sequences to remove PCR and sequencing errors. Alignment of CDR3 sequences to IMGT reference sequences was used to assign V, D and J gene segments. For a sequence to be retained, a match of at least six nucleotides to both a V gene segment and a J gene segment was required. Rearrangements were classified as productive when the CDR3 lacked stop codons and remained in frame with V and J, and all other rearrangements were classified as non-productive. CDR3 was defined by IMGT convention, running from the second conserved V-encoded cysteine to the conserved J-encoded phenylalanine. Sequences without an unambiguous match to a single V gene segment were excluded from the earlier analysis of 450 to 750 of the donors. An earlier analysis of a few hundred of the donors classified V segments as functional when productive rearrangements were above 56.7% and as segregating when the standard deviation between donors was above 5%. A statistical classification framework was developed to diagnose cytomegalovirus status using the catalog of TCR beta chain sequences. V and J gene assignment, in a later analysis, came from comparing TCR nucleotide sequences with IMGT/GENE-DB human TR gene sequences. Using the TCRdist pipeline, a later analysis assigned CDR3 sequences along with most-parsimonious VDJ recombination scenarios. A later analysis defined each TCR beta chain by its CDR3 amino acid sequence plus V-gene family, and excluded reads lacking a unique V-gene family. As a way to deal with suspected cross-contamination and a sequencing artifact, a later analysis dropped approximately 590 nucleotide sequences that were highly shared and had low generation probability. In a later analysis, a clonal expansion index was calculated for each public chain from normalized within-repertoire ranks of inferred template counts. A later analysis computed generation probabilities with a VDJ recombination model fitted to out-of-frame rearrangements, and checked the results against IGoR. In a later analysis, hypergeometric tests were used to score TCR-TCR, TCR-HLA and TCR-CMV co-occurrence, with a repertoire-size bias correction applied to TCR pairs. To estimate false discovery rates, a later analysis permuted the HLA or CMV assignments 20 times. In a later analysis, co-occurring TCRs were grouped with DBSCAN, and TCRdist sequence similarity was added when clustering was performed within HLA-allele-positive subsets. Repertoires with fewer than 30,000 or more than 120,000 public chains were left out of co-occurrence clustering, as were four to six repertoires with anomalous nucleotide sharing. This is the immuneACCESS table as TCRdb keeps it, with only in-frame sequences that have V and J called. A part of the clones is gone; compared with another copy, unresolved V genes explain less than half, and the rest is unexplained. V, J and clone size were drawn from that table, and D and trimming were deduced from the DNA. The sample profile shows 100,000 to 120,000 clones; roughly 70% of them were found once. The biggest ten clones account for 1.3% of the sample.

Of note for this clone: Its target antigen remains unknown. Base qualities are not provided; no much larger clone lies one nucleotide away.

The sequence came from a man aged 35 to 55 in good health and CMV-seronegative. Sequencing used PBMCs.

The CDR3 has the sequence CASSQKGQGAFYEQYF. DNA sequence: TGCGCCAGCAGTCAAAAAGGACAGGGGGCATTCTACGAGCAGTACTTC. The chain uses TRBV4-1 and TRBJ2-7; 11 of the junction bases match TRBD1. The CDR3 covers 16 residues, taking in both the cysteine and the phenylalanine. The DNA shown is the 48-base CDR3, in frame from base 1. V ends up 6 bases short and J 3 bases short, with an unmatched junction base count of 10. Via the germline V gene, CDR1 is MGHRA and CDR2 YSYEKL.